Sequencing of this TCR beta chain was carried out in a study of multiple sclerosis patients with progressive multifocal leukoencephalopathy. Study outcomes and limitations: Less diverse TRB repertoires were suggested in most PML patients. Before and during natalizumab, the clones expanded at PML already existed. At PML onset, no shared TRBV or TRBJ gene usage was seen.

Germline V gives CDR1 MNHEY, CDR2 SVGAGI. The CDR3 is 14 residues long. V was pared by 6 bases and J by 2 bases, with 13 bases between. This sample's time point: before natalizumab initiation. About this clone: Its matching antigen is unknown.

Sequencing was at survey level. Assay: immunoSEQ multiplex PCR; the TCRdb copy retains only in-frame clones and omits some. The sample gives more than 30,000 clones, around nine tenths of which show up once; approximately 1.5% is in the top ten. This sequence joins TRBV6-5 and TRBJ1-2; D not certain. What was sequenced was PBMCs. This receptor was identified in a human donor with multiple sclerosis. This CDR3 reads CASRSRSGNYGYTF. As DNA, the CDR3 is TGTGCCAGCAGGAGCAGGAGTGGAAACTATGGCTACACCTTC.